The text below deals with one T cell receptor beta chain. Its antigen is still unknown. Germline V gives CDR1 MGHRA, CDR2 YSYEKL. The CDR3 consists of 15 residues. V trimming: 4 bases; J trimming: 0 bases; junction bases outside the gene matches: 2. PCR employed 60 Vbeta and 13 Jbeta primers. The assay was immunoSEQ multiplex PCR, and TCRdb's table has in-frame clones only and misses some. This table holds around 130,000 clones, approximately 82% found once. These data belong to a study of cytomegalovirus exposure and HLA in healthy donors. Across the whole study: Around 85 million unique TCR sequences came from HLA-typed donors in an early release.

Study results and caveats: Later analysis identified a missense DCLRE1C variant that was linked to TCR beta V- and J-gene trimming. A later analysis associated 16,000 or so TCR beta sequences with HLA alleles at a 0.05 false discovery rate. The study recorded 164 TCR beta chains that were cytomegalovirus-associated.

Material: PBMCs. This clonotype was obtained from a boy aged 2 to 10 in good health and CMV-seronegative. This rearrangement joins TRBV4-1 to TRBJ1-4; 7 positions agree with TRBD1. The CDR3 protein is CASSPGQATNEKLFF. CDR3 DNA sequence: TGCGCCAGCAGCCCCGGACAGGCAACTAATGAAAAACTGTTTTTT.